A single sample is the source of the 3 T cell receptor beta chains below, sequenced in a study of T cell repertoires in cytomegalovirus infection. TCRdb fed the reads into MiXCR, producing one record per CDR3 protein. The sample carries approximately 280,000 distinct CDR3 sequences, less than 25% recorded once. These receptors' targets are unknown. Sequenced here: cultured PBMCs, sampled from culture after CMV antigen stimulation. These receptor sequences come from a human donor in good health (CMV status not recorded). Some clones in this sample may be carry-over from other donors' samples.

V usage is TRBV20-1 and J usage is TRBJ2-5; D perhaps matches TRBD1 (6 bases). Trimming shortened V by 1 base and J by 4 bases, and 13 bases separated the two germline ends. The germline V gene encodes CDR1 DFQATT and CDR2 SNEGSKA (reference sequence). CDR3 length equals 14 residues. The CDR3 nucleotides read TGCAGTGCTAGAGTCACAGGGCAGTTAGAGACCCAGTACTTC. Protein: CSARVTGQLETQYF.

The sample holds a few counts of this clonotype. The gene calls are TRBV7-9 and TRBJ1-1, with unresolved D. This CDR3 contains 15 residues. In germline, CDR1 is SEHNR, CDR2 FQNEAQ (reference sequence). The ends were cut back, 4 bases at V and 4 bases at J, with 16 bases in the middle. The CDR3: CASSSPWLPGTEAFF. The CDR3 coding sequence is TGTGCCAGCAGCTCGCCCTGGCTCCCGGGCACTGAAGCTTTCTTT.

The gene calls are TRBV30 and TRBJ2-3; D may be TRBD1 (6 bases). Trimming removed 3 bases at V and 5 bases at J, with 9 bases between. Germline V CDR1 and CDR2: GTSNPN, SVGIG (reference sequence). The CDR3 length is 12 residues. CDR3 coding DNA: TGTGCCTGGAGAGGGGGAATAGATACGCAGTATTTT. This encodes CAWRGGIDTQYF.